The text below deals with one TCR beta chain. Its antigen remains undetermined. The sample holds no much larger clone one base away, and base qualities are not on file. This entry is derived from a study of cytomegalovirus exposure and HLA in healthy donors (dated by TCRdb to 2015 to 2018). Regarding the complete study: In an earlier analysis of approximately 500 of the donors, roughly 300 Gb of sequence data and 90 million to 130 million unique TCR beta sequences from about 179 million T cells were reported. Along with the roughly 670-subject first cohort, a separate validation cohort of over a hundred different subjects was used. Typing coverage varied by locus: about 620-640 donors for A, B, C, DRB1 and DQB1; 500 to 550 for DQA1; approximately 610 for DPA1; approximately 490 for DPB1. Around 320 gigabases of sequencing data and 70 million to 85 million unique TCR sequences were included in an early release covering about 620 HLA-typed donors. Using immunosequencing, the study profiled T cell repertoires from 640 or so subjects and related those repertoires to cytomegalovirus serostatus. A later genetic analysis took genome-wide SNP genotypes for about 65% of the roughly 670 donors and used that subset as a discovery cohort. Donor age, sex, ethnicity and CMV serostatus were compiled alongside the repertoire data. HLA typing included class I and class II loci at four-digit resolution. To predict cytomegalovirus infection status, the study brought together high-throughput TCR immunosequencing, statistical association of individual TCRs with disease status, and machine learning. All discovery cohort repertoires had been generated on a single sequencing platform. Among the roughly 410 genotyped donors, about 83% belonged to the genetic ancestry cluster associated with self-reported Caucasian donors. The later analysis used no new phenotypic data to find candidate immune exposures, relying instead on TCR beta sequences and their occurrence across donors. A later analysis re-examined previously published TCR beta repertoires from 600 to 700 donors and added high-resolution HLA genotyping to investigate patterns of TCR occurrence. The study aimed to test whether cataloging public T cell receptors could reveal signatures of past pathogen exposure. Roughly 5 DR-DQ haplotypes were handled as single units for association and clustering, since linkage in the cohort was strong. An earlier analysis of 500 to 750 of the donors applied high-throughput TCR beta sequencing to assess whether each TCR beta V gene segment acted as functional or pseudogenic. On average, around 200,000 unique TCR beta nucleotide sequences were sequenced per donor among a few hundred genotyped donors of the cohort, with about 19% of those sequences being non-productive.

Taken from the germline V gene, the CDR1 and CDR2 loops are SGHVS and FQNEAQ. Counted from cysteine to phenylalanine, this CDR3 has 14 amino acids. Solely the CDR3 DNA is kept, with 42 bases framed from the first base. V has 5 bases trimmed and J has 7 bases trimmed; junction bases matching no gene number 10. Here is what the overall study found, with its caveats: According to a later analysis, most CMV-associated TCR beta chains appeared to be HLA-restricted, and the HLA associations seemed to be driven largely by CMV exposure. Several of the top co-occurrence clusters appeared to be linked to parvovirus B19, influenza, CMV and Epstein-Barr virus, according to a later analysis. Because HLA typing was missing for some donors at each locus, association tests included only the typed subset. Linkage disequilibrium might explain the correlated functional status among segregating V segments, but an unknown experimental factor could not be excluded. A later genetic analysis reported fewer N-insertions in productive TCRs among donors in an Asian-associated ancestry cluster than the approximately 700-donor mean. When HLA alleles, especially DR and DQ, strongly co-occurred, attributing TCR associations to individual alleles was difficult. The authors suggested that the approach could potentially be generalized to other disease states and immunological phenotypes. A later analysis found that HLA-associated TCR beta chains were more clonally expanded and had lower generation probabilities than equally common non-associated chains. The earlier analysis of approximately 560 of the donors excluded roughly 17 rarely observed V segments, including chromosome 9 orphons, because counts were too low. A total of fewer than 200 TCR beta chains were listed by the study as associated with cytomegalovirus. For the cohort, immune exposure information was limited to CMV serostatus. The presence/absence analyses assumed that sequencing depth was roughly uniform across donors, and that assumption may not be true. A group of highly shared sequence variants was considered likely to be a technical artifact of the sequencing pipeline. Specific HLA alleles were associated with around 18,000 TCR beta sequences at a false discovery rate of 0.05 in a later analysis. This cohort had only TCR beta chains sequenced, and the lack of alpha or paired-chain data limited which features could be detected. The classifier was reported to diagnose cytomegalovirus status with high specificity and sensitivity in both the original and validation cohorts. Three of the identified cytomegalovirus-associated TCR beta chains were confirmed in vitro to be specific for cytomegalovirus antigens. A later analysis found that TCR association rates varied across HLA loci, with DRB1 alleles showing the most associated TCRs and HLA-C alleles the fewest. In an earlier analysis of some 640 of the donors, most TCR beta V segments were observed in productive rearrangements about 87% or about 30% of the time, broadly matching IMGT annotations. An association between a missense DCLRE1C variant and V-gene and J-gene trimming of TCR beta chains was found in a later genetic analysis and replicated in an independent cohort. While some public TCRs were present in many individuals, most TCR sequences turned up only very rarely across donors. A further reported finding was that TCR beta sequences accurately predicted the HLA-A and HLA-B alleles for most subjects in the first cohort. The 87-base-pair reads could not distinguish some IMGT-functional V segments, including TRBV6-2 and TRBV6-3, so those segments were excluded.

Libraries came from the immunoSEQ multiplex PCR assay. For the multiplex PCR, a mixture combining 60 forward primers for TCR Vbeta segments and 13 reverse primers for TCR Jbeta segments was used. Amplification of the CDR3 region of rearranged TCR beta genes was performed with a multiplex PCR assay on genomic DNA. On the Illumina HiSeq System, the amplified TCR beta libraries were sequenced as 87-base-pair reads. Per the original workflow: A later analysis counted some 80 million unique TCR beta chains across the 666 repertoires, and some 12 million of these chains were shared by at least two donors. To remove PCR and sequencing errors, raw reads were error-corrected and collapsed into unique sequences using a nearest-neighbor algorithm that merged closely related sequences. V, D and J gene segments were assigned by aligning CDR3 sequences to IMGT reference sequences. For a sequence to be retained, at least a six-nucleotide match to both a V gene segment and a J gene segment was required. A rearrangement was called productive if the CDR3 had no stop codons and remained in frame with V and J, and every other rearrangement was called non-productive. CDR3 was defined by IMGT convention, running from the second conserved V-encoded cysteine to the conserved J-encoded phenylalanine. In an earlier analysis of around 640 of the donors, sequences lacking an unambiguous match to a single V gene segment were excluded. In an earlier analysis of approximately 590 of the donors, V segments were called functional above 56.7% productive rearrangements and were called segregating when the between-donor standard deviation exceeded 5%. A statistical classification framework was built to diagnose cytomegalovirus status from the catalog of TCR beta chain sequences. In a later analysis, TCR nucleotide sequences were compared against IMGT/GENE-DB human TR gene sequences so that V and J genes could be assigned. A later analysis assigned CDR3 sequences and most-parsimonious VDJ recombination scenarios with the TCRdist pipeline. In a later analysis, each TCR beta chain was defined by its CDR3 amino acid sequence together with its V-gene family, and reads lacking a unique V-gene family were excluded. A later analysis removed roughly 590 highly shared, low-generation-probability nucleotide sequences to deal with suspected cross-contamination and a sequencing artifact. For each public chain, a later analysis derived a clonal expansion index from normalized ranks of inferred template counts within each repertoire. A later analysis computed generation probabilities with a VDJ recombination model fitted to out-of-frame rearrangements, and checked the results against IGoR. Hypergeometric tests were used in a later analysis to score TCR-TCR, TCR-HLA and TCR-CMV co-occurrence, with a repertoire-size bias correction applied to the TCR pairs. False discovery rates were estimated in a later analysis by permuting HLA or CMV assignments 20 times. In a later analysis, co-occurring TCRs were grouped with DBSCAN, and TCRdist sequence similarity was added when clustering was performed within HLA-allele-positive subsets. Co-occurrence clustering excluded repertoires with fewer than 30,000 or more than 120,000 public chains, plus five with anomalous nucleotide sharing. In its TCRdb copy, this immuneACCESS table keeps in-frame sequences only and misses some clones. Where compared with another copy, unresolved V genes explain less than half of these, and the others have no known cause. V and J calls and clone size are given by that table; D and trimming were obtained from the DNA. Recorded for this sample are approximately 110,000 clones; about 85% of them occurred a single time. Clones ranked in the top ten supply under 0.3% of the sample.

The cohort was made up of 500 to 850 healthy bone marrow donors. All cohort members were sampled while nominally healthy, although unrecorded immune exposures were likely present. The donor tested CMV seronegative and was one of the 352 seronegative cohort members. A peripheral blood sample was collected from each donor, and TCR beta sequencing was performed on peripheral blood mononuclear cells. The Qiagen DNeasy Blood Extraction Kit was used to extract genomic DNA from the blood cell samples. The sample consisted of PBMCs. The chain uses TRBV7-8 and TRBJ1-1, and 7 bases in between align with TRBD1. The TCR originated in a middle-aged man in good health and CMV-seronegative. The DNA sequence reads TGTGCCAGCAGCCTGCACGGGACAGTCTATGAAGCTTTCTTT. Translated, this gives CASSLHGTVYEAFF.